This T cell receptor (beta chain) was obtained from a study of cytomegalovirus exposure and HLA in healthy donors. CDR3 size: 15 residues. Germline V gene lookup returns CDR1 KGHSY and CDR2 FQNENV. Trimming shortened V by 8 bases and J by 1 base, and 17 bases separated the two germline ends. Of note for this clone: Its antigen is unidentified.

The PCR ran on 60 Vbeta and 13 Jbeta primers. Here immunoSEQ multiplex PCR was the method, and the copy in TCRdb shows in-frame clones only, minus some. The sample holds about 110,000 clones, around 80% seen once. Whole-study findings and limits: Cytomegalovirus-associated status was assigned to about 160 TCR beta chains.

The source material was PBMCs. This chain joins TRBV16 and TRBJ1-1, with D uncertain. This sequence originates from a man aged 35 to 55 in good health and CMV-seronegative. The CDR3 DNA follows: TGTGCCAGCCGCGACGTATGGACTGGGAACACTGAAGCTTTCTTT. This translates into CASRDVWTGNTEAFF. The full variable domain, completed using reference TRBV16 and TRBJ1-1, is GEEVAQTPKHLVRGEGQKAKLYCAPIKGHSYVFWYQQVLKNEFKFLISFQNENVFDETGMPKERFSAKCLPNSPCSLEIQATKLEDSAVYFCASRDVWTGNTEAFFGQGTRLTVV.